What follows are 31 T cell receptor beta chains derived from one specimen sequenced in a study of multiple sclerosis patients with progressive multifocal leukoencephalopathy (dated by TCRdb to about 2019). Library generation was performed with the immunoSEQ multiplex PCR assay. TCRdb took this table from immuneACCESS and kept in-frame rearrangements with V and J called. Such tables lack part of the clones; where checked against another copy, unresolved V genes explain under half of the gap, and the rest is unexplained. Across this sample there are 25,000 to 30,000 clones, with 90% seen only once. In total, the top ten clones hold 1.3% of the sample. The sample's time point label, decoded: around 12 months of natalizumab therapy. The sample's treatment or condition label is to be understood as: on natalizumab therapy at sampling. The sample in question was PBMCs, obtained from a patient treated with natalizumab. The receptor source for this set is a human donor with multiple sclerosis.

The chain recombines TRBV15 with TRBJ1-3; no definite D call. The CDR3 extends over 15 amino acids. Looked up from germline, CDR1 is LNHNV and CDR2 is YYDKDF (reference sequence). With 0 bases removed from V and 2 bases from J, the gap between germline ends came to 8 bases. The CDR3 loop is CATSRDLYPGNTIYF. The CDR3 nucleotides are TGTGCCACCAGCAGAGATCTTTATCCTGGAAACACCATATATTTT.

The sample holds a few counts of this clone. The V and J genes are TRBV5-4 and TRBJ2-5; D gene ambiguous. The CDR3 loop spans 14 amino acids. V lost 0 bases and J 5 bases, leaving 11 bases between the germline ends. Germline CDR1 and CDR2: SGHNT and YYREEE (reference sequence). CDR3 DNA: TGTGCCAGCAGCTTGGCCGTGGGCACGGAGACCCAGTACTTC. It codes for CASSLAVGTETQYF. Supplemented by reference TRBV5-4 and TRBJ2-5, the full variable domain reads ETGVTQSPTHLIKTRGQQVTLRCSSQSGHNTVSWYQQALGQGPQFIFQYYREEENGRGNFPPRFSGLQFPNYSSELNVNALELDDSALYLCASSLAVGTETQYFGPGTRLLVL.

The chain carries TRBV13 and TRBJ2-7; 8 positions agree with TRBD2. This CDR3 has 15 amino acids. Per the germline V gene, CDR1 is PRHDT and CDR2 is FYEKMQ (reference sequence). V was pared by 5 bases and J by 3 bases, with 9 bases of the junction left unmatched. In DNA, the CDR3 is TGTGCCAGCAGCACCTTCGGGAGGGGCGGCTACGAGCAGTACTTC. Translated, it gives CASSTFGRGGYEQYF.

This chain connects TRBV5-4 to TRBJ2-1, with D perhaps matching TRBD1 (6 bases). With 4 bases removed from V and 4 bases from J, the gap between germline ends came to 12 bases. The CDR3 has 14 amino acids. Looked up from germline, CDR1 is SGHNT and CDR2 is YYREEE (reference sequence). The CDR3 nucleotides read TGTGCCAGCAGCCAGAGTCAGGGGTACAATGAGCAGTTCTTC. Translation: CASSQSQGYNEQFF.

The chain uses TRBV9 and TRBJ2-1; D is unresolved. Trimming shortened V by 0 bases and J by 2 bases, and 3 bases separated the two germline ends. The CDR3 runs 13 residues. Germline CDR1 SGDLS, CDR2 YYNGEE. The CDR3 sequence: CASSVGAYNEQFF. The CDR3 nucleotides read TGTGCCAGCAGCGTAGGGGCCTACAATGAGCAGTTCTTC. Supplemented by reference TRBV9 and TRBJ2-1, the full variable domain reads DSGVTQTPKHLITATGQRVTLRCSPRSGDLSVYWYQQSLDQGLQFLIQYYNGEERAKGNILERFSAQQFPDLHSELNLSSLELGDSALYFCASSVGAYNEQFFGPGTRLTVL.

The rearrangement links TRBV7-6 to TRBJ2-2; D gene ambiguous. The V end was cut by 4 bases, the J end by 6 bases, with 12 bases between. The CDR3 is made up of 14 amino acids. From germline, CDR1 is SGHVS and CDR2 FNYEAQ. CDR3 DNA: TGTGCCAGCAGCTCTTCAAGTTCTCCCGGGGAGCTGTTTTTT. This codes for CASSSSSSPGELFF.

The V call is TRBV6-1, the J call TRBJ1-2; D not certain. The germline gives CDR1 MNHNS, CDR2 SASEGT. V was clipped by 3 bases and J by 4 bases, with 9 bases between them. This CDR3 region has 13 residues. The CDR3 coding sequence is TGTGCCAGCAGTGACGTAGAATTCTATGGCTACACCTTC. Translated, it gives CASSDVEFYGYTF.

V is TRBV4-1 and J is TRBJ2-3; perhaps TRBD2 as D (5 bases). Germline CDR1 reads MGHRA; CDR2 reads YSYEKL. CDR3 size: 15 residues. V was shortened by 0 bases and J by 5 bases, with 12 bases between the two germline ends. CDR3 sequence: CASSQDTLEGDTQYF. CDR3 bases: TGCGCCAGCAGCCAAGATACTTTAGAGGGAGATACGCAGTATTTT.

This chain links TRBV7-6 with TRBJ2-5; no definite D call. The CDR3 totals 14 residues. Germline CDR1 is SGHVS and CDR2 is FNYEAQ. V was pared by 0 bases and J by 1 base, with 6 bases between. CDR3 protein: CASSLAQFQETQYF. The CDR3, as DNA: TGTGCCAGCAGCTTAGCGCAGTTCCAAGAGACCCAGTACTTC. The full variable domain, rest sourced from reference TRBV7-6 and TRBJ2-5, is GAGVSQSPRYKVTKRGQDVALRCDPISGHVSLYWYRQALGQGPEFLTYFNYEAQQDKSGLPNDRFSAERPEGSISTLTIQRTEQRDSAMYRCASSLAQFQETQYFGPGTRLLVL.

The J gene is TRBJ2-5, the V gene TRBV11-2, with D possibly being TRBD1 (6 bases). Germline CDR1 SGHAT, CDR2 FQNNGV. The CDR3 spans 15 residues. Trimming took 3 bases from V and 5 from J, leaving 16 bases between them. The DNA for the CDR3 is TGTGCCAGCAGCTTCCTCGGACAGAGGAGGGAGACCCAGTACTTC. This translates into CASSFLGQRRETQYF.

This chain uses TRBV7-3 with TRBJ2-6; D remains unclear. Germline assignment: CDR1 SGHTA and CDR2 FQGTGA. Trimming took 3 bases from V and 0 from J, leaving 3 bases between them. The CDR3 runs to 14 residues. The CDR3 sequence: CASSLSSGANVLTF. The CDR3 DNA reads TGTGCCAGCAGCTTGAGCTCTGGGGCCAACGTCCTGACTTTC.

The chain couples TRBV7-8 to TRBJ2-5; either TRBD1 or TRBD2 may fit D (5 bases each). This CDR3 has 17 residues. Germline V gives CDR1 SGHVS, CDR2 FQNEAQ. V dropped 0 bases and J dropped 2 bases, with 16 bases sitting between them. CDR3 DNA sequence: TGTGCCAGCAGCTTAGCCTTCTCCGTGGGACGGCAAGAGACCCAGTACTTC. Translating it yields CASSLAFSVGRQETQYF.

The chain combines TRBV7-8 with TRBJ1-1, with unresolved D. The CDR3 consists of 15 residues. Germline V gene sequence: CDR1 SGHVS, CDR2 FQNEAQ. V lost 2 bases, J lost 4 bases, and 14 bases lay in between. The CDR3 spells CASSLFTGSSTEAFF. The CDR3 DNA reads TGTGCCAGCAGCTTATTCACGGGGAGTAGCACTGAAGCTTTCTTT.

The chain uses TRBV30 and TRBJ1-1; no clear D. The CDR3 covers 13 residues. Trimming cost V 4 bases and J 0 bases, with 9 bases left between them. Germline V gene sequence: CDR1 GTSNPN, CDR2 SVGIG (reference sequence). CDR3 region: CAWTLRLNTEAFF. The DNA for the CDR3 is TGTGCCTGGACCCTAAGGTTGAACACTGAAGCTTTCTTT.

This clone came up once. The rearrangement links TRBV20-1 to TRBJ2-1; D is possibly TRBD2 (5 bases). Germline lookup yields CDR1 DFQATT and CDR2 SNEGSKA (reference sequence). This CDR3 has 11 amino acids. The V end lost 5 bases, the J end lost 4 bases, and 6 bases lay between the germline ends. The CDR3 sequence: CSAGEYNEQFF. The DNA for the CDR3 is TGCAGTGCTGGGGAGTACAATGAGCAGTTCTTC.

The table lists this clone with a count of one. This sample also contains other DNA sequences that code for the same CDR3. The V call is TRBV7-2, the J call TRBJ2-1; TRBD2 aligns across 11 bases. The CDR3 has 16 residues. With 3 bases clipped from V and 4 bases from J, the junction kept 5 bases outside the gene matches. Per the germline V gene, CDR1 is SGHTA and CDR2 is FQGNSA. The CDR3: CASSFGTSGSYNEQFF. The CDR3, as DNA: TGTGCCAGCAGCTTCGGGACTAGCGGAAGTTACAATGAGCAGTTCTTC. Supplemented by reference TRBV7-2 and TRBJ2-1, the full variable domain reads GAGVSQSPSNKVTEKGKDVELRCDPISGHTALYWYRQSLGQGLEFLIYFQGNSAPDKSGLPSDRFSAERTGGSVSTLTIQRTQQEDSAVYLCASSFGTSGSYNEQFFGPGTRLTVL.

The chain is built from TRBV11-2 and TRBJ1-2; D is undetermined. The CDR3 is made up of 13 amino acids. The germline V gene encodes CDR1 SGHAT and CDR2 FQNNGV. The V and J ends lost 4 bases and 4 bases respectively, with 10 bases between them. The CDR3 bases are TGTGCCAGCAGCTCTTCGGGGAGCTATGGCTACACCTTC. Protein sequence: CASSSSGSYGYTF.

J is TRBJ1-2 and V is TRBV13; D gene uncertain. The CDR3 is 12 residues long. With 2 bases removed from V and 5 bases from J, the gap between germline ends came to 6 bases. Germline V gene sequence: CDR1 PRHDT, CDR2 FYEKMQ (reference sequence). The CDR3 protein is CASSLNTYGYTF. Here the CDR3 DNA reads TGTGCCAGCAGCTTAAACACTTATGGCTACACCTTC.

The rearrangement links TRBV11-2 to TRBJ2-3; D unresolved. The CDR3 is made up of 15 amino acids. The germline V and J ends were trimmed by 6 bases and 0 bases, with 13 bases remaining between them. Germline CDR1 is SGHAT and CDR2 is FQNNGV. The CDR3: CASRYHWVSTDTQYF. The CDR3 nucleotides read TGTGCCAGCAGATACCACTGGGTAAGCACAGATACGCAGTATTTT.

The sample holds a few counts of this clone. Here the CDR3 reads CASSQDGRYYPGNTIYF. For the CDR3, the DNA is TGCGCCAGCAGCCAAGATGGGAGGTACTACCCTGGAAACACCATATATTTT. The chain recombines TRBV4-1 with TRBJ1-3; D unresolved. With 0 bases removed from V and 2 bases from J, the gap between germline ends came to 14 bases. Germline V gives CDR1 MGHRA, CDR2 YSYEKL. This CDR3 is 17 amino acids long.

The chain has TRBV28 and TRBJ2-1; TRBD1 agrees at 7 bases. The CDR3 has 14 amino acids. Losses at the gene ends were 6 bases for V and 5 bases for J; bases not matched to a gene: 7. Germline CDR1 and CDR2: MDHEN and SYDVKM. CDR3 bases: TGTGCCAGCAGATGGGGGACAGATCACAATGAGCAGTTCTTC. Amino acids: CASRWGTDHNEQFF.

This sequence joins TRBV15 and TRBJ1-2; D gene uncertain. Trimming stripped 1 base from V and 4 bases from J, with 13 bases between. The CDR3 consists of 15 residues. Looked up from germline, CDR1 is LNHNV and CDR2 is YYDKDF (reference sequence). CDR3 protein: CATSRVRFPGYGYTF. The CDR3 bases are TGTGCCACCAGCAGAGTGAGATTTCCGGGCTATGGCTACACCTTC.

The rearrangement links TRBV6-5 to TRBJ1-2; 7 positions agree with TRBD1. Per the germline V gene, CDR1 is MNHEY and CDR2 is SVGAGI. V shed 5 bases and J 7 bases; nucleotides not matched to a gene: 7. CDR3 length: 13 residues. This CDR3 is CASSEAQGGGYTF. CDR3 bases: TGTGCCAGCAGTGAAGCCCAGGGGGGTGGCTACACCTTC.

This chain connects TRBV21-1 to TRBJ1-6; the table names TRBD1, a call not compared with the DNA. TRBV21-1 corresponds to a pseudogene. This CDR3 contains 23 residues. This chain's CDR3 is CASSKVPDDFGDRVSRNDSPLHF. CDR3 bases: TGTGCCAGCAGCAAAGTTCCCGACGACTTTGGGGACAGGGTATCTCGTAACGATTCACCCCTCCACTTT.

The rearrangement uses TRBV2 and TRBJ1-1; no definite D call. Per the germline V gene, CDR1 is SNHLY and CDR2 is FYNNEI. Trimming removed 2 bases at V and 3 bases at J, with 1 base between. The length of the CDR3 is 11 residues. The CDR3 nucleotides read TGTGCCAGCAGTGAATACACTGAAGCTTTCTTT. Its protein product is CASSEYTEAFF.

The chain carries TRBV18 and TRBJ2-7; D is uncertain. Germline values: CDR1 KGHSH, CDR2 LQKENI. V was pared by 6 bases and J by 2 bases, with 14 bases between. The CDR3 spans 14 residues. This CDR3 reads CASSPVPDTYEQYF. The CDR3 DNA follows: TGTGCCAGCTCCCCCGTTCCAGACACCTACGAGCAGTACTTC.

V is TRBV5-4 and J is TRBJ2-7, with a weak D call TRBD1 (6 bases). Germline CDR1 SGHNT, CDR2 YYREEE (reference sequence). V lost 4 bases to trimming and J lost 0 bases, with 11 bases between them. The CDR3 length is 14 residues. CDR3 DNA sequence: TGTGCCAGCAGCCCGGACAGACACTCCTACGAGCAGTACTTC. The encoded protein is CASSPDRHSYEQYF.

This clone was counted a few times. The junction differs from germline at one of its ends, possibly a read error. This chain connects TRBV14 to TRBJ2-5; no clear D gene. This CDR3 spans 15 amino acids. Germline V lookup: CDR1 SGHDN, CDR2 FVKESK. The CDR3 DNA reads TGTGCCAGCAGCCAAGGGGCTCCCTACACAGAGGCCCAGTACTTC. Residues: CASSQGAPYTEAQYF.

This clone appeared once. V gene TRBV7-6 combines with J gene TRBJ2-1; D might be TRBD2 (5 bases). The CDR3 loop spans 15 amino acids. Trimming removed 5 bases at V and 0 bases at J, with 11 bases between. The germline V gene encodes CDR1 SGHVS and CDR2 FNYEAQ. CDR3 nucleotide sequence: TGTGCCAGCAGCCCCTTCGAGGGCTCCTACAATGAGCAGTTCTTC. It codes for CASSPFEGSYNEQFF.

This sequence joins TRBV19 and TRBJ1-1, with D possibly being TRBD1 (5 bases). CDR1 is LNHDA and CDR2 is SQIVND in the germline V gene (reference sequence). CDR3 length: 13 amino acids. V was shortened by 5 bases and J by 9 bases, with 16 bases between the two germline ends. The CDR3 region has the DNA TGTGCCAGTAGTGGGACCGCGAAGGAGAAAGCTTTCTTT. Translation gives CASSGTAKEKAFF.

This clone was seen just once. The chain has TRBV27 and TRBJ2-1; 7 nucleotides line up with TRBD1. Trimming removed 2 bases from V and 7 bases from J; junction bases left unmatched: 11. CDR3 length: 16 residues. CDR1 and CDR2 from the germline V gene are MNHEY and SMNVEV (reference sequence). The CDR3 sequence: CASSLDEGDSPNEQFF. CDR3 sequence (DNA): TGTGCCAGCAGTTTAGACGAAGGGGACAGCCCTAATGAGCAGTTCTTC.